This is a list of T cell receptor beta chains from one sample in a study of blood T cell repertoires in COVID-19. TCRdb's table, derived via immunoSEQ multiplex PCR, lists solely in-frame clones and lacks some. This sample has roughly 6,000 clones, with roughly four fifths found just once. What was sequenced was peripheral blood. The receptors derive from a man in his sixties with acute or convalescent COVID-19. Each CDR3 is given with its conserved first and last residue. The D gene is left open where the match is weak. A clone size is listed for some rows: how often the clone was seen (once, few, many), or a class if it is expanded.

J gene: TRBJ2-2; clone size: NA; V gene: TRBV10-3; D gene: TRBD1; CDR3 protein: CAISEGTGGGELFF; CDR3 DNA: TGTGCCATCAGTGAGGGGACAGGGGGCGGGGAGCTGTTTTTT
J gene: TRBJ1-2; clone size: few; V gene: TRBV10-3; D gene: TRBD1; CDR3 protein: CAISAQQGATYGYTF; CDR3 DNA: TGTGCCATCAGTGCCCAACAGGGGGCAACCTATGGCTACACCTTC
J gene: TRBJ1-5; clone size: few; V gene: TRBV7-9; D gene: NA; CDR3 protein: CASSFAGVNQPQHF; CDR3 DNA: TGTGCCAGCAGCTTTGCAGGGGTCAATCAGCCCCAGCATTTT
J gene: TRBJ2-7; clone size: NA; V gene: TRBV2; D gene: TRBD2; CDR3 protein: CASSEWEGTGEQYF; CDR3 DNA: TGTGCCAGCAGTGAGTGGGAGGGGACTGGGGAGCAGTACTTC
J gene: TRBJ1-1; clone size: NA; V gene: TRBV9; D gene: NA; CDR3 protein: CASSAGGTEAFF; CDR3 DNA: TGTGCCAGCAGCGCCGGGGGTACTGAAGCTTTCTTT
J gene: TRBJ1-5; clone size: NA; V gene: TRBV27; D gene: NA; CDR3 protein: CASRRFGSNQPQHF; CDR3 DNA: TGTGCCAGCAGGCGCTTCGGGTCCAATCAGCCCCAGCATTTT
J gene: TRBJ2-3; clone size: NA; V gene: TRBV5-4; D gene: NA; CDR3 protein: CASSNERTDTQYF; CDR3 DNA: TGTGCCAGCTCGAATGAGAGGACAGATACGCAGTATTTT
J gene: TRBJ2-4; clone size: once; V gene: TRBV10-1; D gene: TRBD1; CDR3 protein: CASSESGTAPRPKNIQYF; CDR3 DNA: TGCGCCAGCAGTGAGTCGGGGACAGCACCCCGGCCCAAAAACATTCAGTACTTC
J gene: TRBJ2-2; clone size: NA; V gene: TRBV10-3; D gene: TRBD1; CDR3 protein: CAASFGTGVDGELFF; CDR3 DNA: TGTGCCGCCAGCTTCGGGACAGGGGTGGACGGGGAGCTGTTTTTT
J gene: TRBJ2-7; clone size: NA; V gene: TRBV27; D gene: NA; CDR3 protein: CATSLAPGYEQYF; CDR3 DNA: TGTGCCACCTCACTAGCCCCAGGCTACGAGCAGTACTTC
J gene: TRBJ2-3; clone size: NA; V gene: TRBV6-6; D gene: TRBD2; CDR3 protein: CASSRQAGPPLTRTDTQYF; CDR3 DNA: TGTGCCAGCAGCCGACAAGCGGGACCTCCCCTCACCCGCACAGATACGCAGTATTTT
J gene: TRBJ2-2; clone size: NA; V gene: TRBV5-1; D gene: TRBD1; CDR3 protein: CASKDRGPAGELFF; CDR3 DNA: TGCGCCAGTAAGGACAGGGGGCCGGCCGGGGAGCTGTTTTTT
J gene: TRBJ1-5; clone size: NA; V gene: TRBV23-1; D gene: NA; CDR3 protein: CASSQSGGNNQPQHF; CDR3 DNA: TGCGCCAGCAGTCAATCGGGAGGAAACAATCAGCCCCAGCATTTT
J gene: TRBJ1-2; clone size: NA; V gene: TRBV30; D gene: TRBD1; CDR3 protein: CAWLGQGYYGYTF; CDR3 DNA: TGTGCCTGGCTGGGACAGGGGTACTATGGCTACACCTTC
J gene: TRBJ2-7; clone size: NA; V gene: TRBV2; D gene: NA; CDR3 protein: CAAGSYEQYF; CDR3 DNA: TGTGCCGCAGGTTCCTACGAGCAGTACTTC
J gene: TRBJ2-2; clone size: NA; V gene: TRBV10-3; D gene: TRBD2; CDR3 protein: CAIRASSGNTGELFF; CDR3 DNA: TGTGCCATCAGGGCTTCTAGCGGTAACACCGGGGAGCTGTTTTTT
J gene: TRBJ1-1; clone size: NA; V gene: TRBV7-6; D gene: TRBD1; CDR3 protein: CASSGQGGVNTEAFF; CDR3 DNA: TGTGCCAGCAGCGGCCAGGGGGGCGTGAACACTGAAGCTTTCTTT
J gene: TRBJ1-1; clone size: NA; V gene: TRBV5-6; D gene: NA; CDR3 protein: CASSYIAGEEAFF; CDR3 DNA: TGTGCCAGCAGCTATATCGCAGGGGAAGAAGCTTTCTTT
J gene: TRBJ2-2; clone size: NA; V gene: TRBV5-1; D gene: TRBD1; CDR3 protein: CASSFAATGGAGELFF; CDR3 DNA: TGCGCCAGCAGCTTTGCTGCGACAGGGGGGGCCGGGGAGCTGTTTTTT
J gene: TRBJ2-5; clone size: NA; V gene: TRBV6-4; D gene: NA; CDR3 protein: CASSPDLGETQYF; CDR3 DNA: TGTGCCAGCAGCCCGGACTTGGGGGAGACCCAGTACTTC
J gene: TRBJ2-5; clone size: NA; V gene: TRBV7-2; D gene: NA; CDR3 protein: CASSLYSLRETQYF; CDR3 DNA: TGTGCCAGCAGCTTATACTCCCTTCGGGAGACCCAGTACTTC
J gene: TRBJ1-6; clone size: NA; V gene: TRBV11-2; D gene: NA; CDR3 protein: CASRPAGTQNSPLHF; CDR3 DNA: TGTGCCAGCAGACCTGCCGGGACACAGAATTCACCCCTCCACTTT
J gene: TRBJ1-3; clone size: NA; V gene: TRBV2; D gene: TRBD1; CDR3 protein: CASSDAGQGGRNTIYF; CDR3 DNA: TGTGCCAGCAGTGATGCTGGACAGGGAGGTAGAAACACCATATATTTT
J gene: TRBJ1-5; clone size: NA; V gene: TRBV2; D gene: NA; CDR3 protein: CASSERTTASQPQHF; CDR3 DNA: TGTGCCAGCAGTGAAAGGACAACAGCAAGTCAGCCCCAGCATTTT
J gene: TRBJ1-5; clone size: few; V gene: TRBV29-1; D gene: NA; CDR3 protein: CSVAGHSNQPQHF; CDR3 DNA: TGCAGCGTGGCGGGGCATAGCAATCAGCCCCAGCATTTT
J gene: TRBJ1-1; clone size: NA; V gene: TRBV9; D gene: NA; CDR3 protein: CASSVDPGANTEAFF; CDR3 DNA: TGTGCCAGCAGCGTAGATCCAGGGGCGAACACTGAAGCTTTCTTT
J gene: TRBJ1-6; clone size: NA; V gene: TRBV28; D gene: TRBD1; CDR3 protein: CASSSGQGNSPLHF; CDR3 DNA: TGTGCCAGCAGTTCCGGACAGGGTAATTCACCCCTCCACTTT
J gene: TRBJ2-3; clone size: NA; V gene: TRBV7-2; D gene: TRBD2; CDR3 protein: CASSPTVAGGLYLQYF; CDR3 DNA: TGTGCCAGCAGCCCAACCGTAGCGGGGGGACTTTATTTGCAGTATTTT
J gene: TRBJ1-1; clone size: NA; V gene: TRBV2; D gene: NA; CDR3 protein: CASPYPVGTEAFF; CDR3 DNA: TGTGCCAGCCCCTACCCGGTTGGCACTGAAGCTTTCTTT
J gene: TRBJ2-7; clone size: NA; V gene: TRBV13; D gene: TRBD2; CDR3 protein: CASSLEAGGRTYEQYF; CDR3 DNA: TGTGCCAGCAGCTTAGAAGCGGGAGGGCGGACCTACGAGCAGTACTTC
J gene: TRBJ2-2; clone size: NA; V gene: TRBV9; D gene: TRBD1; CDR3 protein: CASSARPGQGAGELFF; CDR3 DNA: TGTGCCAGCAGCGCAAGGCCGGGACAGGGGGCCGGGGAGCTGTTTTTT
J gene: TRBJ2-2; clone size: NA; V gene: TRBV9; D gene: NA; CDR3 protein: CASSVAPTGSLLGTGELFF; CDR3 DNA: TGTGCCAGCAGCGTAGCTCCCACAGGGAGCTTACTCGGCACCGGGGAGCTGTTTTTT
J gene: TRBJ1-3; clone size: NA; V gene: TRBV5-6; D gene: NA; CDR3 protein: CASSLPSRGYGNTIYF; CDR3 DNA: TGTGCCAGCAGCTTGCCCTCAAGGGGATATGGAAACACCATATATTTT
J gene: TRBJ2-3; clone size: once; V gene: TRBV28; D gene: NA; CDR3 protein: CASSLYAGSTDTQYF; CDR3 DNA: TGTGCCAGCAGTTTATATGCAGGTAGCACAGATACGCAGTATTTT
J gene: TRBJ1-1; clone size: few; V gene: TRBV6-5; D gene: NA; CDR3 protein: CASSYVRGTEAFF; CDR3 DNA: TGTGCCAGCAGTTACGTGCGGGGGACTGAAGCTTTCTTT
J gene: TRBJ2-7; clone size: NA; V gene: TRBV23-1; D gene: TRBD1; CDR3 protein: CASSHPPSGTGCYEQYF; CDR3 DNA: TGCGCCAGCAGTCACCCACCGTCCGGGACAGGGTGCTACGAGCAGTACTTC
J gene: TRBJ2-1; clone size: NA; V gene: TRBV11-2; D gene: NA; CDR3 protein: CASSLEYSIGQFF; CDR3 DNA: TGTGCCAGCAGCTTAGAGTACTCCATCGGGCAGTTCTTC
J gene: TRBJ1-4; clone size: NA; V gene: TRBV30; D gene: NA; CDR3 protein: CAWSVFLSEKLFF; CDR3 DNA: TGTGCCTGGAGTGTGTTTCTTTCTGAAAAACTGTTTTTT
J gene: TRBJ1-3; clone size: few; V gene: TRBV6-6; D gene: NA; CDR3 protein: CASSYGSAGNTIYF; CDR3 DNA: TGTGCCAGCAGTTACGGTAGCGCTGGAAACACCATATATTTT
J gene: TRBJ2-7; clone size: NA; V gene: TRBV5-1; D gene: NA; CDR3 protein: CASSLTGAVGGEQYF; CDR3 DNA: TGCGCCAGCAGCTTGACAGGGGCGGTCGGGGGTGAGCAGTACTTC
J gene: TRBJ2-2; clone size: NA; V gene: TRBV6-2/TRBV6-3; D gene: TRBD1; CDR3 protein: CASSDRGVVTGELFF; CDR3 DNA: TGTGCCAGCAGTGACAGGGGAGTGGTCACCGGGGAGCTGTTTTTT
J gene: TRBJ2-2; clone size: NA; V gene: TRBV6-4; D gene: NA; CDR3 protein: CASSSTESNTGELFF; CDR3 DNA: TGTGCCAGCAGTTCGACAGAGTCGAACACCGGGGAGCTGTTTTTT
J gene: TRBJ2-1; clone size: NA; V gene: TRBV9; D gene: TRBD2; CDR3 protein: CASSVRPSGGGSYNEQFF; CDR3 DNA: TGTGCCAGCAGCGTGAGACCCTCGGGGGGGGGCTCCTACAATGAGCAGTTCTTC
J gene: TRBJ1-5; clone size: NA; V gene: TRBV19; D gene: NA; CDR3 protein: CASILSGGKVSNQPQHF; CDR3 DNA: TGTGCCAGTATCCTCTCAGGAGGGAAAGTCAGCAATCAGCCCCAGCATTTT
J gene: TRBJ2-1; clone size: once; V gene: TRBV19; D gene: TRBD1; CDR3 protein: CASSIEQGAPYNEQFF; CDR3 DNA: TGTGCCAGTAGTATTGAACAGGGGGCGCCTTACAATGAGCAGTTCTTC
J gene: TRBJ2-3; clone size: few; V gene: TRBV5-4; D gene: TRBD2; CDR3 protein: CASSFSGRDTDTQYF; CDR3 DNA: TGTGCCAGCAGCTTTAGCGGGAGGGACACAGATACGCAGTATTTT
J gene: TRBJ2-5; clone size: NA; V gene: TRBV2; D gene: TRBD2; CDR3 protein: CASSANPSGGKETQYF; CDR3 DNA: TGTGCCAGCAGTGCGAACCCTAGCGGGGGGAAAGAGACCCAGTACTTC
J gene: TRBJ2-4; clone size: few; V gene: TRBV2; D gene: NA; CDR3 protein: CASSDRHLAKNIQYF; CDR3 DNA: TGTGCCAGCAGTGATAGACACCTAGCCAAAAACATTCAGTACTTC
J gene: TRBJ2-1; clone size: NA; V gene: TRBV5-1; D gene: TRBD1; CDR3 protein: CASSPEGTVFSNEQFF; CDR3 DNA: TGCGCCAGCAGCCCGGAAGGGACAGTCTTTTCTAATGAGCAGTTCTTC
J gene: TRBJ2-5; clone size: NA; V gene: TRBV6-6; D gene: NA; CDR3 protein: CASRAPEWYQETQYF; CDR3 DNA: TGTGCCAGCAGAGCGCCTGAATGGTACCAAGAGACCCAGTACTTC
J gene: TRBJ2-2; clone size: few; V gene: TRBV19; D gene: TRBD1; CDR3 protein: CASSIGQGRAGELFF; CDR3 DNA: TGTGCCAGTAGTATCGGACAGGGGAGGGCCGGGGAGCTGTTTTTT
J gene: TRBJ1-5; clone size: few; V gene: TRBV2; D gene: NA; CDR3 protein: CASSELSNQPQHF; CDR3 DNA: TGTGCCAGCAGTGAACTTAGCAATCAGCCCCAGCATTTT
J gene: TRBJ2-3; clone size: NA; V gene: TRBV3-1/TRBV3-2; D gene: TRBD2; CDR3 protein: CASSQGTSGTDTQYF; CDR3 DNA: TGTGCCAGCAGCCAAGGTACTAGCGGCACAGATACGCAGTATTTT
J gene: TRBJ1-2; clone size: NA; V gene: TRBV5-1; D gene: NA; CDR3 protein: CASSLGTLEINYGYTF; CDR3 DNA: TGCGCCAGCAGCTTAGGGACACTCGAGATCAACTATGGCTACACCTTC
J gene: TRBJ1-6; clone size: NA; V gene: TRBV7-9; D gene: NA; CDR3 protein: CASSPTWAGNNSPLHF; CDR3 DNA: TGTGCCAGCAGCCCCACTTGGGCAGGGAATAATTCACCCCTCCACTTT
J gene: TRBJ2-7; clone size: NA; V gene: TRBV2; D gene: TRBD1; CDR3 protein: CASSESRTGSYEQYF; CDR3 DNA: TGTGCCAGCAGTGAATCCCGGACAGGGTCCTACGAGCAGTACTTC
J gene: TRBJ2-1; clone size: NA; V gene: TRBV27; D gene: TRBD2; CDR3 protein: CATTPTSGVIEQFF; CDR3 DNA: TGTGCCACGACCCCCACTAGCGGGGTTATTGAGCAGTTCTTC
J gene: TRBJ2-7; clone size: few; V gene: TRBV5-5; D gene: NA; CDR3 protein: CASTGGRLGSYEQYF; CDR3 DNA: TGTGCCAGCACCGGAGGACGGCTAGGCTCCTACGAGCAGTACTTC
J gene: TRBJ2-1; clone size: few; V gene: TRBV7-2; D gene: NA; CDR3 protein: CASSLAGPYNEQFF; CDR3 DNA: TGTGCCAGCAGTTTGGCGGGGCCCTACAATGAGCAGTTCTTC
J gene: TRBJ2-3; clone size: NA; V gene: TRBV29-1; D gene: TRBD2; CDR3 protein: CSATTSGTDTQYF; CDR3 DNA: TGCAGCGCCACGACTAGCGGCACAGATACGCAGTATTTT